This T cell receptor beta chain was sequenced in a study of T-cell memory formation after mild COVID-19. The study's findings and limits: Clones which contracted sat mainly in CM and EM if CD4+, and in EMRA if CD8+. Clones contracting over day 15 to 85 were CD4/CD8 balanced, with later expanders leaning CD4+. Detection of some responders pre-infection suggested pre-existing cross-reactive memory T cells participated.

This clonotype showed up just a few times. Antigen unknown. TCRdb reprocessed the 5' RACE reads via MiXCR and lists one record per CDR3 protein. This sample has tens of thousands of distinct CDR3 sequences, with about 30% found just once. The sequenced sample was PBMCs or a T cell subset sorted from them (not recorded which). This TCR derives from a man younger than 30 who had mild COVID-19 (a few samples of this study predate the infection). Cell type and time point are not known.

The CDR3 sequence is CASSPSLGGELFF. The CDR3 DNA sequence: TGTGCCAGCAGTCCCAGTCTAGGCGGGGAGCTGTTTTTT. The rearrangement uses TRBV12-3 or TRBV12-4 and TRBJ2-2; D not certain. Trimming shortened V by 5 bases and J by 7 bases, and 11 bases separated the two germline ends. This CDR3 is 13 amino acids long.